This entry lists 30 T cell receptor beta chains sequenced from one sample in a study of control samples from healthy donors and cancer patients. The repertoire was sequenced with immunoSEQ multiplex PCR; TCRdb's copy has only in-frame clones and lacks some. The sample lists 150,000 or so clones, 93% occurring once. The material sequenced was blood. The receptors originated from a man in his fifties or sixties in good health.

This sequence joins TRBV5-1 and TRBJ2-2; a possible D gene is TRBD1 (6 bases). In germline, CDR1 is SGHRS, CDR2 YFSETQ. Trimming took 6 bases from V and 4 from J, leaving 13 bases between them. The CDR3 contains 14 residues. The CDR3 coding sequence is TGCGCCAGCAAGGGGGAGTTGGTCACCGGGGAGCTGTTTTTT. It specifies CASKGELVTGELFF.

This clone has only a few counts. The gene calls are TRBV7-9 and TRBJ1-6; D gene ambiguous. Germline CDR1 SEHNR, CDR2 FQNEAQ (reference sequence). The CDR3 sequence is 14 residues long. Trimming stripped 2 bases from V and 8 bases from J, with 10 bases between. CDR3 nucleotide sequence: TGTGCCAGCAGCTTATATGGGGTGGATTCACCCCTCCACTTT. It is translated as CASSLYGVDSPLHF.

In DNA, the CDR3 is TGCGCCAGCAGTACGACCGCGTTAGGAGAGACCCAGTACTTC. Amino acids: CASSTTALGETQYF. The chain employs TRBV5-1 and TRBJ2-5; no clear D. Trimming stripped 5 bases from V and 4 bases from J, with 15 bases between. The CDR3 sequence is 14 residues long. Germline V CDR1 and CDR2: SGHRS, YFSETQ.

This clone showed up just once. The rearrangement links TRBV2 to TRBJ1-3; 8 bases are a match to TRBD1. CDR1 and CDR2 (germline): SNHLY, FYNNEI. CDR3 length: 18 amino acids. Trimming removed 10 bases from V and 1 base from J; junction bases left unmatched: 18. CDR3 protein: CANNSLQGDGVSGNTIYF. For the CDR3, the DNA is TGTGCCAACAACTCACTACAGGGGGATGGGGTATCTGGAAACACCATATATTTT.

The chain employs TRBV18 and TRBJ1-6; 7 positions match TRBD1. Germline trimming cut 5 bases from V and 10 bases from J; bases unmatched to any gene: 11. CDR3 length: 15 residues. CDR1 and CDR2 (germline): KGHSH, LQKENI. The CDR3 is CASSSAFTGESPLHF. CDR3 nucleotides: TGTGCCAGCTCATCCGCCTTCACAGGGGAGTCACCCCTCCACTTT. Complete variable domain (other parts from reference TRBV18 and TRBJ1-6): NAGVMQNPRHLVRRRGQEARLRCSPMKGHSHVYWYRQLPEEGLKFMVYLQKENIIDESGMPKERFSAEFPKEGPSILRIQQVVRGDSAAYFCASSSAFTGESPLHFGNGTRLTVT.

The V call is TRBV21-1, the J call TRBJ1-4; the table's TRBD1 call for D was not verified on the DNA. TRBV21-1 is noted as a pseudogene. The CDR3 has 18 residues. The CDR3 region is CASSRDRYRTYYNEKLFF. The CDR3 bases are TGTGCCAGCAGCCGAGACAGATACCGAACCTACTATAATGAAAAACTGTTTTTT.

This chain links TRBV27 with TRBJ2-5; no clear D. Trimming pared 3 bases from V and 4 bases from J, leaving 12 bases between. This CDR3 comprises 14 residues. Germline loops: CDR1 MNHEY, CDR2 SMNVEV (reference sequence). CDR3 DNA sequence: TGTGCCAGCAGTTTCCGAGGATTTTTAGAGACCCAGTACTTC. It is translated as CASSFRGFLETQYF.

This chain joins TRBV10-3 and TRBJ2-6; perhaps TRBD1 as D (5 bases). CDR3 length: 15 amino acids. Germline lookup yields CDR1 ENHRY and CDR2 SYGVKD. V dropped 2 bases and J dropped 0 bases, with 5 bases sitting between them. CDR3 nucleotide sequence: TGTGCCATCAGTGAGGACAGCTCTGGGGCCAACGTCCTGACTTTC. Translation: CAISEDSSGANVLTF.

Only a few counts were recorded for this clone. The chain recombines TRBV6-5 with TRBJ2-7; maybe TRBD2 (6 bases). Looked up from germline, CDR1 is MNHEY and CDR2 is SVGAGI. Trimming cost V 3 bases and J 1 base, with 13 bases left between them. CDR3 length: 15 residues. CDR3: CASSYGAGRSYEQYF. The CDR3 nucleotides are TGTGCCAGCAGTTATGGGGCAGGGAGGTCCTACGAGCAGTACTTC.

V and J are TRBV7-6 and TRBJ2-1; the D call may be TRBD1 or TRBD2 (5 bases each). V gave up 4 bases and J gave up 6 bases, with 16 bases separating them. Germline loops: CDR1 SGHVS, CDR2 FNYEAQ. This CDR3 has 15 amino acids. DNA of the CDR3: TGTGCCAGCAGCTCCCGGTTAGGGGAGCCCAATGAGCAGTTCTTC. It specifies CASSSRLGEPNEQFF.

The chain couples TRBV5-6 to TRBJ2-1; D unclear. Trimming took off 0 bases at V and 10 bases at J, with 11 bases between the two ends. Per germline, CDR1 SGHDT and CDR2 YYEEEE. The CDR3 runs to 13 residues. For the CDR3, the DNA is TGTGCCAGCAGCTTGGTCTACGGGCGAGAGCAGTTCTTC. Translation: CASSLVYGREQFF.

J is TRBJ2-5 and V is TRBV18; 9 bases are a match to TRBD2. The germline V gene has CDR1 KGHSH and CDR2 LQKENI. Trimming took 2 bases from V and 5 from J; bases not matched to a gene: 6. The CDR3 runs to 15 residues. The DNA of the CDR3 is TGTGCCAGCTCACCATTCGCTAGCGGGGAGGAGACCCAGTACTTC. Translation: CASSPFASGEETQYF. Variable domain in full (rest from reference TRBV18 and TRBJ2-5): NAGVMQNPRHLVRRRGQEARLRCSPMKGHSHVYWYRQLPEEGLKFMVYLQKENIIDESGMPKERFSAEFPKEGPSILRIQQVVRGDSAAYFCASSPFASGEETQYFGPGTRLLVL.

The CDR3 spells CASKTGVSYEQYF. The CDR3, as DNA: TGTGCCAGCAAGACAGGGGTCTCCTACGAGCAGTACTTC. The genes are TRBV12-3 or TRBV12-4 and TRBJ2-7, with TRBD1 matching 8 bases. After removal of 7 bases from V and 0 bases from J, the junction contained 2 bases not matched to a gene. The CDR3 contains 13 residues.

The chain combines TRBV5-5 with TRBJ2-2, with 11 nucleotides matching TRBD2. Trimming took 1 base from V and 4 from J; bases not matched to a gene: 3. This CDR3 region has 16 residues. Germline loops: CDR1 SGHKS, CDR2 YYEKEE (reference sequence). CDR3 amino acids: CASSLLAGGSTGELFF. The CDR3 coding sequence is TGTGCCAGCAGCTTGCTAGCGGGAGGTTCCACCGGGGAGCTGTTTTTT.

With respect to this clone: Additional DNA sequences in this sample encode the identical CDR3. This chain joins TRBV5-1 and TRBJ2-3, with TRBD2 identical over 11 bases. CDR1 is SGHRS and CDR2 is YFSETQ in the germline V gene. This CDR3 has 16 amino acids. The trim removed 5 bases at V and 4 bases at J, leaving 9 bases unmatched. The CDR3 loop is CASSPTSGRGPDTQYF. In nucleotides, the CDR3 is TGCGCCAGCAGTCCAACTAGCGGGAGAGGCCCAGATACGCAGTATTTT.

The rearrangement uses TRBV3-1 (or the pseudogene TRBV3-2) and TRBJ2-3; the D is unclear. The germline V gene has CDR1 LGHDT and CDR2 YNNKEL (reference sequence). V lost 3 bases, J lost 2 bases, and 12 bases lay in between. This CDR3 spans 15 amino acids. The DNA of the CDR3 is TGTGCCAGCAGCCACACCTCTCTCTCCACAGATACGCAGTATTTT. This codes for CASSHTSLSTDTQYF.

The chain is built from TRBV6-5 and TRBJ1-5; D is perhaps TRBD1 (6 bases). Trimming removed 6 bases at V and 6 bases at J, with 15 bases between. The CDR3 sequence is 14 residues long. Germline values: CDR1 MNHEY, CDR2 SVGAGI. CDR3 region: CASSQRRGVQPQHF. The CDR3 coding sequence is TGTGCCAGCAGCCAACGGAGGGGGGTTCAGCCCCAGCATTTT.

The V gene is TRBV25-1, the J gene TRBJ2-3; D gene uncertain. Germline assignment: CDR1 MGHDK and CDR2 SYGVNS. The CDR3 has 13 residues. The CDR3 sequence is CAKQWLVSDTQYF. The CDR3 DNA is TGTGCAAAGCAGTGGCTAGTCTCAGATACGCAGTATTTT.

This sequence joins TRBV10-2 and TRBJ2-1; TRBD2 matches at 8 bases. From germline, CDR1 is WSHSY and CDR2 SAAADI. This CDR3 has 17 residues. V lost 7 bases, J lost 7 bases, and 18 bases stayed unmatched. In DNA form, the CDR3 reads TGCGCCAGCATGGATAGGACCGGTTCTAGCGGGTATAATGAGCAGTTCTTC. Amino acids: CASMDRTGSSGYNEQFF.

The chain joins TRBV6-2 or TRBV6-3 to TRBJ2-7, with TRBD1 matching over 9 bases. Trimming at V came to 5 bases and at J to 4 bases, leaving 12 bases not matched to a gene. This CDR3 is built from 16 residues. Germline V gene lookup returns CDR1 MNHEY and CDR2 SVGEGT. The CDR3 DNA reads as TGTGCCAGCAGTGTTTTCGGGACAGGGAGTTTTTACGAGCAGTACTTC. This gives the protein CASSVFGTGSFYEQYF.

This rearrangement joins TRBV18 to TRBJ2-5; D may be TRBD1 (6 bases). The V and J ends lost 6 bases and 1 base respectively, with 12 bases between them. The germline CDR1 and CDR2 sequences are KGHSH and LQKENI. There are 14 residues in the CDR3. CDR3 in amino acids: CASSLGQFQETQYF. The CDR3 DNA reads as TGTGCCAGCTCTCTAGGACAGTTCCAAGAGACCCAGTACTTC.

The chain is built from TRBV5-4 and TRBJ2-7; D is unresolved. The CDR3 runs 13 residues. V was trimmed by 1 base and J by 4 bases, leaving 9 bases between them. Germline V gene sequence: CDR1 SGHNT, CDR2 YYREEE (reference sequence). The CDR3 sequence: CASSLPPGYEQYF. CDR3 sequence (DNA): TGTGCCAGCAGCTTGCCCCCCGGATACGAGCAGTACTTC.

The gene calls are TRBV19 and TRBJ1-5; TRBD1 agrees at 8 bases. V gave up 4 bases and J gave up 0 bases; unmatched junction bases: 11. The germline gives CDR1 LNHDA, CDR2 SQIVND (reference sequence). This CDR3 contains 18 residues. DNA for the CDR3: TGTGCCAGTAGTAAAGCCACAGGGGGTGGTTATAGCAATCAGCCCCAGCATTTT. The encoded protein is CASSKATGGGYSNQPQHF.

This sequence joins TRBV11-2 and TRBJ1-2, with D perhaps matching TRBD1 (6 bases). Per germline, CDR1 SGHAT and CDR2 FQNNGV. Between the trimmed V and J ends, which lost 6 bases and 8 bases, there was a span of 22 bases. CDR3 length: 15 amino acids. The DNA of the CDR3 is TGTGCCAGCAGTTCGGTGGACAGCCTCCGGGGCGGCTACACCTTC. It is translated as CASSSVDSLRGGYTF. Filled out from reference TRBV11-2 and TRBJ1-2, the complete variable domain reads EAGVAQSPRYKIIEKRQSVAFWCNPISGHATLYWYQQILGQGPKLLIQFQNNGVVDDSQLPKDRFSAERLKGVDSTLKIQPAKLEDSAVYLCASSSVDSLRGGYTFGSGTRLTVV.

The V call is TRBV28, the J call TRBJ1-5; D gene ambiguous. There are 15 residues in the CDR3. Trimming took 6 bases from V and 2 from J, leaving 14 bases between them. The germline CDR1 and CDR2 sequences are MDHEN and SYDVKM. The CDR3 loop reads CASSHRRVRNQPQHF. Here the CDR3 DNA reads TGTGCCAGCAGCCATAGGCGGGTTCGCAATCAGCCCCAGCATTTT.

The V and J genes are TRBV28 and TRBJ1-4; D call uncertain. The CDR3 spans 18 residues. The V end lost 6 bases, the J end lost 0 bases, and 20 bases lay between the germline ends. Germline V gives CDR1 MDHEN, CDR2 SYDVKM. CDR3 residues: CASSQGRGFGPTNEKLFF. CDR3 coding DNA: TGTGCCAGCAGCCAAGGACGGGGTTTCGGTCCAACTAATGAAAAACTGTTTTTT.

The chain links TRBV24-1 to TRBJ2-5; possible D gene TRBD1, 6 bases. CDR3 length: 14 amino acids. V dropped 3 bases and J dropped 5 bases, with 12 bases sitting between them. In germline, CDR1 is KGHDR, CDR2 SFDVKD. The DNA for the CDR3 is TGTGCCACCAGTGATATCAGGGGATCCGAGACCCAGTACTTC. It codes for CATSDIRGSETQYF.

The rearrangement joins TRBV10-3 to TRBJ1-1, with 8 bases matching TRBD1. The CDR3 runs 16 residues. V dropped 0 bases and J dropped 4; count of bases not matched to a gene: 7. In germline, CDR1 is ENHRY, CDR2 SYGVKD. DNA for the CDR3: TGTGCCATCAGTGAGTCGGCAGGGGGCCGGGGCACTGAAGCTTTCTTT. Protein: CAISESAGGRGTEAFF.

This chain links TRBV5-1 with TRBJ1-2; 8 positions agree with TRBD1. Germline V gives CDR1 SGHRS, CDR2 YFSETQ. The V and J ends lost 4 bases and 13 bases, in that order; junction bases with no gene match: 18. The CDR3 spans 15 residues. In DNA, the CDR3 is TGCGCCAGCAGCGTGACAGGGGCTGAGATAGGACCTGGCACCTTC. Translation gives CASSVTGAEIGPGTF.

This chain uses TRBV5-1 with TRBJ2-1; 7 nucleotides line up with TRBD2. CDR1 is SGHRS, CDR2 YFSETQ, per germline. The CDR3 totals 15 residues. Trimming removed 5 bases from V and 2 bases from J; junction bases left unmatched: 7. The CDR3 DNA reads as TGCGCCAGCAGACCAGCGGGAATGGCCTACAATGAGCAGTTCTTC. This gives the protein CASRPAGMAYNEQFF.